Detailed here is one TCR beta chain. This specimen comes from a study of T cell responses to AZD1222 COVID-19 vaccine. TCRdb's copy holds only in-frame clones and misses some; the assay was immunoSEQ multiplex PCR. The data hold 70,000 to 75,000 clones, with roughly 80% observed a single time. Germline V gene data show CDR1 as MDHEN and CDR2 as SYDVKM. The CDR3 has 12 residues. V was pared by 7 bases and J by 1 base, with 7 bases between. This clonotype was obtained from an adult who received the AZD1222 COVID-19 vaccine. The chain has TRBV28 and TRBJ1-1; no firm D call. The sequencing used peripheral blood, collected 28 days after the second AZD1222 dose. The CDR3 sequence: CASIKGNTEAFF. CDR3 bases: TGTGCCAGCATTAAGGGGAACACTGAAGCTTTCTTT.